The 30 T cell receptor beta chains given below trace back to one sample, sequenced in a study of a mutant IDH1 vaccine in newly diagnosed glioma (dated by TCRdb to about 2021). Explained via the paper, the time point label denotes: week 11, during vaccination. Each vaccine dose was 300 ug of a 20-mer mutant IDH1 peptide in Montanide, given subcutaneously with topical imiquimod. These receptors' targets are unknown. Library preparation was by the immunoSEQ multiplex PCR assay. In its TCRdb copy, this immuneACCESS table keeps in-frame sequences only and misses some clones. Where compared with another copy, unresolved V genes explain less than half of these, and the others have no known cause. The sample records roughly 48,000 clones, 90% to 95% of which are singletons. The ten largest make up over 2% of the sample. The sample in question was PBMCs, obtained from a glioma patient whose treatment included an IDH1 peptide vaccine. The origin of the receptors is a man aged 50 or older with glioma.

This clone was recorded only once. This chain connects TRBV6-1 to TRBJ1-5; 7 nucleotides agree with TRBD1. The trim removed 6 bases at V and 0 bases at J, leaving 5 bases unmatched. The CDR3 runs to 15 residues. CDR1 is MNHNS, CDR2 SASEGT, per germline. The CDR3 DNA follows: TGTGCCAGCAGCGGGACAGTTTATAGCAATCAGCCCCAGCATTTT. Amino acids: CASSGTVYSNQPQHF.

The chain recombines TRBV11-3 with TRBJ1-1, with D perhaps matching TRBD1 (5 bases). The CDR3 totals 16 residues. With 4 bases removed from V and 8 bases from J, the gap between germline ends came to 23 bases. CDR1 is SGHNT and CDR2 is YENEEA in the germline V gene. The CDR3 region is CASSSNPGRLASEAFF. Written as DNA, the CDR3 is TGTGCCAGCAGCTCCAATCCGGGACGGTTGGCGTCCGAAGCTTTCTTT.

The chain recombines TRBV7-2 with TRBJ2-1, with TRBD2 as a possible D gene (6 bases). CDR3 length: 14 residues. Germline CDR1 SGHTA, CDR2 FQGNSA. Between the trimmed V and J ends, which lost 2 bases and 8 bases, there was a span of 13 bases. The CDR3 spells CASSLRRAPYEQFF. CDR3 sequence (DNA): TGTGCCAGCAGCTTACGGAGGGCCCCTTATGAGCAGTTCTTC.

CDR3 in amino acids: CASSGRGATDNEKLFF. The CDR3 DNA reads TGTGCCAGCAGTGGGAGGGGGGCTACCGATAATGAAAAACTGTTTTTT. V gene TRBV2 combines with J gene TRBJ1-4; maybe TRBD1 (6 bases). V was clipped by 4 bases and J by 4 bases, with 16 bases between them. Per germline, CDR1 SNHLY and CDR2 FYNNEI. The CDR3 is made up of 16 amino acids.

The J gene is TRBJ2-2, the V gene TRBV19; D may be TRBD1 or TRBD2 (5 bases each). Trimming pared 7 bases from V and 0 bases from J, leaving 12 bases between. Germline V gene data show CDR1 as LNHDA and CDR2 as SQIVND (reference sequence). The CDR3 runs 15 residues. The CDR3 coding sequence is TGTGCCAGTATGTGGGGGACCGCGAACACCGGGGAGCTGTTTTTT. This encodes CASMWGTANTGELFF.

The chain recombines TRBV11-2 with TRBJ2-1; the D gene is possibly TRBD1 (5 bases). CDR3 size: 13 residues. Deletions cut 2 bases from V and 8 bases from J, with 10 bases between. The germline V gene encodes CDR1 SGHAT and CDR2 FQNNGV. This CDR3 is CASSLSQGDEQFF. In nucleotides, the CDR3 is TGTGCCAGCAGCTTATCTCAGGGTGATGAGCAGTTCTTC.

The genes are TRBV9 and TRBJ1-4, with 7 bases aligning to TRBD1. Germline V gene sequence: CDR1 SGDLS, CDR2 YYNGEE. This CDR3 spans 14 amino acids. With V trimmed by 4 bases and J by 7 bases, 7 bases remained unmatched. In DNA form, the CDR3 reads TGTGCCAGCAGCACCGAGGACAGGAGTGAAAAACTGTTTTTT. Its protein is CASSTEDRSEKLFF. Combining the CDR3 with reference TRBV9 and TRBJ1-4 gives the whole variable domain DSGVTQTPKHLITATGQRVTLRCSPRSGDLSVYWYQQSLDQGLQFLIQYYNGEERAKGNILERFSAQQFPDLHSELNLSSLELGDSALYFCASSTEDRSEKLFFGSGTQLSVL.

The chain uses TRBV6-4 and TRBJ2-3; D uncertain. Germline V gene data show CDR1 as MRHNA and CDR2 as SNTAGT. The CDR3 has 13 amino acids. Trimming left V 2 bases short and J 7 bases short, with 10 bases between. In DNA, the CDR3 is TGTGCCAGCAGTGACAACTGGGGAAATACGCAGTATTTT. Its protein product is CASSDNWGNTQYF.

The table lists this clone with a count of one. This sequence joins TRBV7-6 and TRBJ2-6; D remains ambiguous. The CDR3 consists of 16 residues. CDR1 SGHVS and CDR2 FNYEAQ come from the germline V gene. V gave up 1 base and J gave up 13 bases, with 20 bases separating them. The CDR3 sequence: CASSLGPKTEALVLTF. The CDR3 DNA sequence: TGTGCCAGCAGCTTAGGTCCGAAGACTGAGGCTCTTGTCCTGACTTTC.

This clone has a handful of counts. This chain joins TRBV10-2 and TRBJ1-1, with 9 bases identical to TRBD1. Germline V gene lookup returns CDR1 WSHSY and CDR2 SAAADI. Germline trimming cut 6 bases from V and 3 bases from J; bases unmatched to any gene: 5. The CDR3 has 14 residues. The CDR3 DNA sequence: TGCGCCAGCAGATGGACAGGGGTGGACACTGAAGCTTTCTTT. Translation gives CASRWTGVDTEAFF.

This chain links TRBV9 with TRBJ2-3; TRBD1 matches 10 bases. The CDR3 has 15 residues. Trimming took 0 bases from V and 4 from J; bases not matched to a gene: 2. Germline V CDR1 and CDR2: SGDLS, YYNGEE. CDR3 in amino acids: CASSVAGTGADTQYF. The CDR3 DNA sequence: TGTGCCAGCAGCGTAGCCGGGACAGGGGCAGATACGCAGTATTTT.

This chain uses TRBV18 with TRBJ1-1; no definite D call. This CDR3 contains 13 residues. CDR1 is KGHSH, CDR2 LQKENI, per germline. Trimming stripped 7 bases from V and 1 base from J, with 10 bases between. The CDR3: CASLSGANTEAFF. Here the CDR3 DNA reads TGTGCCAGCTTGTCCGGTGCGAACACTGAAGCTTTCTTT. Using reference TRBV18 and TRBJ1-1 for the parts outside the CDR3, the full variable domain is NAGVMQNPRHLVRRRGQEARLRCSPMKGHSHVYWYRQLPEEGLKFMVYLQKENIIDESGMPKERFSAEFPKEGPSILRIQQVVRGDSAAYFCASLSGANTEAFFGQGTRLTVV.

The V and J genes are TRBV11-2 and TRBJ2-2, with D maybe TRBD2 (6 bases). The CDR3 covers 16 residues. Germline values: CDR1 SGHAT, CDR2 FQNNGV. Trimming shortened V by 4 bases and J by 1 base, and 13 bases separated the two germline ends. The CDR3 reads CASSSWGLGNTGELFF. CDR3 bases: TGTGCCAGCAGCTCCTGGGGACTGGGGAACACCGGGGAGCTGTTTTTT.

The rearrangement uses TRBV29-1 and TRBJ2-7; D not certain. V dropped 4 bases and J dropped 3 bases, with 7 bases sitting between them. The CDR3 length is 11 residues. Germline V gene data show CDR1 as SQVTM and CDR2 as ANQGSEA. Written as DNA, the CDR3 is TGCAGCGTTGGGCCCTACTACGAGCAGTACTTC. Translation: CSVGPYYEQYF.

The J gene is TRBJ2-7, the V gene TRBV5-4, with D perhaps matching TRBD2 (6 bases). Trimming removed 0 bases at V and 6 bases at J, with 16 bases between. The CDR3 covers 15 residues. The germline gives CDR1 SGHNT, CDR2 YYREEE (reference sequence). The CDR3 nucleotides read TGTGCCAGCAGCTTGGATTCCGGGAGATACAGCGAGCAGTACTTC. Its protein is CASSLDSGRYSEQYF.

The chain carries TRBV5-4 and TRBJ2-5; D perhaps matches TRBD2 (6 bases). Trimming pared 4 bases from V and 1 base from J, leaving 14 bases between. Germline V gene sequence: CDR1 SGHNT, CDR2 YYREEE (reference sequence). CDR3 length: 15 amino acids. For the CDR3, the DNA is TGTGCCAGCAGCGTGAAGGGACTTTCCCAAGAGACCCAGTACTTC. It is translated as CASSVKGLSQETQYF.

V is TRBV11-2 and J is TRBJ1-6, with D unresolved. V lost 5 bases to trimming and J lost 11 bases, with 16 bases between them. In germline, CDR1 is SGHAT, CDR2 FQNNGV. This CDR3 is built from 14 residues. CDR3 residues: CASSAESSIAPLHF. Here the CDR3 DNA reads TGTGCCAGCAGCGCTGAGAGCTCTATAGCACCCCTCCACTTT.

This clone has a handful of counts. The rearrangement links TRBV28 to TRBJ1-1; possibly TRBD1 for D (5 bases). The CDR3 runs 14 residues. With 8 bases removed from V and 0 bases from J, the gap between germline ends came to 13 bases. Germline CDR1 MDHEN, CDR2 SYDVKM. The CDR3 loop is CASARQGMNTEAFF. The CDR3 DNA follows: TGTGCCAGCGCTCGCCAGGGCATGAACACTGAAGCTTTCTTT.

The chain carries TRBV28 and TRBJ2-5; 10 bases map to TRBD2. Germline values: CDR1 MDHEN, CDR2 SYDVKM. This CDR3 comprises 15 residues. J lost 6 bases, V lost 8 bases, and 12 bases had no gene match. The CDR3 is CASDEAGGPGKTQYF. CDR3 in DNA: TGTGCCAGCGACGAAGCGGGAGGGCCCGGTAAGACCCAGTACTTC. The variable domain in full, completed from reference TRBV28 and TRBJ2-5, reads DVKVTQSSRYLVKRTGEKVFLECVQDMDHENMFWYRQDPGLGLRLIYFSYDVKMKEKGDIPEGYSVSREKKERFSLILESASTNQTSMYLCASDEAGGPGKTQYFGPGTRLLVL.

In this sample, this clone turned up once. The DNA for the CDR3 is TGTGCCAGCAGCCAATACGGGAGCTCCTACAATGAGCAGTTCTTC. Translated, it gives CASSQYGSSYNEQFF. The chain employs TRBV7-9 and TRBJ2-1; weak D call: TRBD2 (6 bases). Trimming left V 5 bases short and J 0 bases short, with 11 bases between. The CDR3 spans 15 residues. Germline-derived CDR1 and CDR2 are SEHNR and FQNEAQ (reference sequence).

V usage is TRBV4-2 and J usage is TRBJ2-7; TRBD1 matches 7 bases. Germline CDR1 and CDR2: LGHNA and YNFKEQ. Trimming took 1 base from V and 1 from J; bases not matched to a gene: 4. The CDR3 contains 15 residues. The chain's CDR3 is CASSQGRGSSYEQYF. The CDR3 DNA reads as TGTGCCAGCAGCCAAGGCAGGGGGTCTTCCTACGAGCAGTACTTC.

The chain has TRBV18 and TRBJ2-4; TRBD2 is a possible D gene (5 bases). Germline CDR1 KGHSH, CDR2 LQKENI. The V end was cut by 3 bases, the J end by 0 bases, with 9 bases between. The CDR3 totals 15 residues. CDR3 sequence: CASSPLGVAKNIQYF. The CDR3 nucleotides are TGTGCCAGCTCACCTCTGGGAGTAGCCAAAAACATTCAGTACTTC.

The chain combines TRBV5-4 with TRBJ2-7; a possible D gene is TRBD1 (5 bases). The CDR3 is made up of 13 amino acids. With 6 bases removed from V and 5 bases from J, the gap between germline ends came to 15 bases. The germline gives CDR1 SGHNT, CDR2 YYREEE (reference sequence). The CDR3 nucleotides are TGTGCCAGCACCTCCAGGGTTTTGGACGAGCAGTACTTC. Protein: CASTSRVLDEQYF.

The CDR3 loop is CASSSSGRYGYTF. The CDR3 region has the DNA TGCGCCAGCAGCAGTTCAGGGCGTTATGGCTACACCTTC. The V and J genes are TRBV5-1 and TRBJ1-2; D might be TRBD1 (5 bases). The CDR3 consists of 13 residues. Germline CDR1 is SGHRS and CDR2 is YFSETQ. With 4 bases removed from V and 5 bases from J, the gap between germline ends came to 12 bases.

The chain recombines TRBV21-1 with TRBJ2-2; TRBD2 is taken as the D call from the table, unchecked against the DNA. TRBV21-1 is given as a pseudogene. The length of the CDR3 is 16 residues. The CDR3 is CASSKSCGMNTGELFF. CDR3 coding DNA: TGTGCCAGCAGCAAATCTTGCGGGATGAACACCGGGGAGCTGTTTTTT.

V is TRBV6-5 and J is TRBJ2-2; 7 nucleotides agree with TRBD1. The trim removed 4 bases at V and 0 bases at J, leaving 5 bases unmatched. This CDR3 is 16 amino acids long. The germline V gene encodes CDR1 MNHEY and CDR2 SVGAGI. CDR3 protein: CASSSDRPANTGELFF. The CDR3 DNA follows: TGTGCCAGCAGTTCGGACAGGCCCGCGAACACCGGGGAGCTGTTTTTT.

The rearrangement links TRBV6-5 to TRBJ2-1, with TRBD2 matching 10 bases. Germline-derived CDR1 and CDR2 are MNHEY and SVGAGI. CDR3 length equals 15 residues. V was clipped by 2 bases and J by 8 bases; unmatched bases: 6. In DNA, the CDR3 is TGTGCCAGCAGTTACAAGCGGGGGGGCCGGGATGAGCAGTTCTTC. Protein: CASSYKRGGRDEQFF.

V gene TRBV15 combines with J gene TRBJ2-3; TRBD2 agrees at 13 bases. This CDR3 comprises 17 residues. Looked up from germline, CDR1 is LNHNV and CDR2 is YYDKDF (reference sequence). With 0 bases clipped from V and 7 bases from J, the junction kept 7 bases outside the gene matches. CDR3 sequence: CATSRDPGTSGTNTQYF. The CDR3 DNA is TGTGCCACCAGCAGAGATCCCGGGACTAGCGGGACTAATACGCAGTATTTT.

This rearrangement joins TRBV10-3 to TRBJ2-7, with D maybe TRBD2 (6 bases). CDR1 is ENHRY, CDR2 SYGVKD, per germline. Trimming stripped 0 bases from V and 7 bases from J, with 10 bases between. This CDR3 comprises 13 residues. CDR3 residues: CAISESGAGEQYF. In nucleotides, the CDR3 is TGTGCCATCAGTGAGTCTGGGGCGGGAGAGCAGTACTTC.

The CDR3 loop reads CASSSSRDQPQHF. The CDR3 region has the DNA TGTGCCAGCAGTTCTTCCAGGGATCAGCCCCAGCATTTT. This rearrangement joins TRBV27 to TRBJ1-5, with a weak D call TRBD1 (5 bases). CDR1 and CDR2 from the germline V gene are MNHEY and SMNVEV (reference sequence). V lost 4 bases and J 5 bases, leaving 9 bases between the germline ends. The CDR3 is 13 residues long.